This T cell receptor beta chain originates from a study of shared clonotypes between healthy human individuals. Background on the study: The cohort comprised a couple of women and a few men. Their ages spanned 18 to 49 years.

Trimming took 4 bases from V and 3 from J, leaving 13 bases between them. Germline V gene sequence: CDR1 GTSNPN, CDR2 SVGIG (reference sequence). The CDR3 runs to 13 residues. Details on this clone: What it binds is unknown.

Naive CD8 isolation took CD45RO-negative cells positively selected for CCR7 and excluded terminally differentiated effector memory CD45RA+ cells. The protocol was immunoSEQ multiplex PCR, while the TCRdb copy is restricted to in-frame clones and leaves out a portion. The data show nearly 2 million clones, with roughly 95% seen just once and more than 0.9% held by the top ten. Study results and caveats: Several donors held approximately 4.5% of naive CD4 clonotypes in common. Larger richness was generally estimated for naive than memory subsets.

This clonotype was obtained from a man in his late teens or twenties in good health. This chain joins TRBV30 and TRBJ2-7, with TRBD1 as a possible D gene (6 bases). The sample consisted of naive CD8+ T cells sorted from blood. The CDR3 sequence is CAWMPGVGYEQYF. The CDR3 nucleotides are TGTGCCTGGATGCCAGGGGTCGGCTACGAGCAGTACTTC.